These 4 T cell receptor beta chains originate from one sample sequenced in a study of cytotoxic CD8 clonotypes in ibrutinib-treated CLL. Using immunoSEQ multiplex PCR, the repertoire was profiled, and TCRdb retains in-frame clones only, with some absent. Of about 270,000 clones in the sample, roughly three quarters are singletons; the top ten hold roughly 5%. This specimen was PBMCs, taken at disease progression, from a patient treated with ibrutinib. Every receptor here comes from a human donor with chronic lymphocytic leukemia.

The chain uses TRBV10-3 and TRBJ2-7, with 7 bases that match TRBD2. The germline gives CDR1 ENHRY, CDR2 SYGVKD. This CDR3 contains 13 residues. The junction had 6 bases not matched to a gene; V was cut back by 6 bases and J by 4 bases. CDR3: CAIRRLADYEQYF. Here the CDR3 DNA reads TGTGCCATCAGGCGACTAGCCGATTACGAGCAGTACTTC.

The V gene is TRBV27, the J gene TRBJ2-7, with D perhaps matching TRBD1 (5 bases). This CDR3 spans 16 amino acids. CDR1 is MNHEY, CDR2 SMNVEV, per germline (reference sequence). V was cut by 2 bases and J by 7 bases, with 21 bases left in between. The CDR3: CASSLSQGHTHAEQYF. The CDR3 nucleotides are TGTGCCAGCAGTTTAAGCCAGGGCCACACGCATGCAGAGCAGTACTTC.

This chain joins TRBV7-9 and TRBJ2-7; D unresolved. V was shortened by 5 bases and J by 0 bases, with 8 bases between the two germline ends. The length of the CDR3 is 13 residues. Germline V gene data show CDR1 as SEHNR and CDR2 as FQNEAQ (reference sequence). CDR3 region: CASSVLSSYEQYF. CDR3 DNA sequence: TGTGCCAGCAGCGTCCTAAGCTCCTACGAGCAGTACTTC. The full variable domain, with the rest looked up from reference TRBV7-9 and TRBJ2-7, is DTGVSQNPRHKITKRGQNVTFRCDPISEHNRLYWYRQTLGQGPEFLTYFQNEAQLEKSRLLSDRFSAERPKGSFSTLEIQRTEQGDSAMYLCASSVLSSYEQYFGPGTRLTVT.

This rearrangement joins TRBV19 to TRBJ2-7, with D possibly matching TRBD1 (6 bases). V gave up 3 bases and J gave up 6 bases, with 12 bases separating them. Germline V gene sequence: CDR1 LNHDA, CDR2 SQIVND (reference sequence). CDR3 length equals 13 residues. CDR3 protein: CASSMGQGLEQYF. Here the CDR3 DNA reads TGTGCCAGTAGTATGGGGCAGGGGCTCGAGCAGTACTTC.